The T cell receptor beta chain described here comes from a study of cytomegalovirus exposure and HLA in healthy donors. Broader study findings: In an earlier analysis, most TCR beta V segments were productive about 90% or about 30% of the time. Sequencing probably produced one cluster of sequence variants that were highly shared. Per published accounts, TCR beta sequences correctly predicted the HLA-A and HLA-B alleles of most subjects.

The CDR3 spans 15 residues. The ends lost 5 bases at V and 3 bases at J; junction bases unmatched: 6. Germline V gene sequence: CDR1 MDHEN, CDR2 SYDVKM. Concerning this clone: No antigen is known for it.

The PCR used 60 Vbeta and 13 Jbeta primers. The method was immunoSEQ multiplex PCR; TCRdb's version includes in-frame clones alone and lacks a portion of them. The table includes 200,000 to 300,000 clones, approximately 85% detected once. This receptor was identified in a woman in her 40s in good health and CMV-seropositive. Material: PBMCs. This rearrangement joins TRBV28 to TRBJ1-5, with 8 bases lining up with TRBD1. The DNA of the CDR3 is TGTGCCAGCAGTATACTACAGGGGGACAATCAGCCCCAGCATTTT. Protein sequence: CASSILQGDNQPQHF.